This section outlines one T cell receptor beta chain sequence together with its context. The table came from immunoSEQ multiplex PCR; TCRdb's copy has only in-frame clones and leaves some out. The repertoire holds approximately 9,300 clones, with roughly 83% as singletons. The sample comes from a study of chemoradiotherapy in HPV16-positive cancers. Repertoires were sampled repeatedly during chemoradiotherapy. In germline, CDR1 is SGHAT, CDR2 FQDESV (reference sequence). CDR3 length: 15 amino acids. V gave up 2 bases and J gave up 7 bases, with 12 bases separating them. The V call is TRBV11-1, the J call TRBJ1-6; D call uncertain. The TCR comes from a human donor with HPV-associated anogenital cancer. The sample was blood, taken from a patient who underwent chemoradiotherapy. DNA of the CDR3: TGTGCCAGCAGCTTACGCCCCGGTGGGAATTCACCCCTCCACTTT. This gives the protein CASSLRPGGNSPLHF.